The TCR beta chain described here comes from a study of T cell clonality in common variable immunodeficiency. The method was immunoSEQ multiplex PCR; TCRdb's version includes in-frame clones alone and lacks a portion of them. The sample lists about 34,000 clones, none appearing once, the ten largest making up around 27%. Notes on the study in general: Reportedly, TCR beta sequences from common variable immunodeficiency showed fewer deletions and N-nucleotide insertions. Links between repertoire features and CVID complications were heterogeneity-limited. The cause of increased CVID clonality remains unclear without subpopulation sequencing. Fewer TCRbeta clones were shared among CVID subjects than controls. TCRbeta clonality was increased in CVID versus healthy controls.

This clone was recorded many times. No antigen is known for it. This TCR came from a human donor with common variable immunodeficiency. Sequenced input: peripheral blood mononuclear cells.

CDR3 loop: CASSFDRGPIQYF. Partial CDR3 DNA: TGTGCCAGCAGCTTCGACAGGGGACCCATT. This sequence joins TRBV5-6 and TRBJ2-4; 8 nucleotides align to TRBD1. The DNA ends 3 residues before the CDR3 does, and the rest of the CDR3 is filled in from the germline J gene. Losses at the gene ends were 2 bases for V and 9 bases for J; bases not matched to a gene: 4. Germline V gene data show CDR1 as SGHDT and CDR2 as YYEEEE. This CDR3 spans 13 amino acids.